The clone carrying this T cell receptor beta chain has at least ten counts. The target antigen is unknown. Regions amplified from RNA transcripts were the TCR beta CDR3 regions. When the TCR CDR3 underwent first-round RT-PCR, the HTBI primer set was used. In TCRdb, the multiplex PCR reads were re-called with MiXCR into one record per CDR3 protein. The data show around 520,000 distinct CDR3 sequences, with approximately 15% seen just once and around 17% held by the top ten. The sample belongs to a study of T cells in Graves' hyperthyroidism and ophthalmopathy. Study-wide points: Appearing also in blood were most of the thyroid clonotypes expanded above 0.001.

Germline assignment: CDR1 MNHNS and CDR2 SASEGT. The CDR3 extends over 15 amino acids. V was clipped by 5 bases and J by 5 bases, with 16 bases between them. Graves' hyperthyroidism was deemed stable absent ophthalmopathy progression within 18 months. Cells are PBMCs isolated from around 9.4 ml of fresh blood. The chain is built from TRBV6-1 and TRBJ2-1; D possibly uses TRBD1 or TRBD2 (5 bases each). Sequenced input: blood. This clonotype was obtained from a young woman with Graves' hyperthyroidism. The CDR3 sequence: CASSRDQARHNEQFF. The CDR3 DNA sequence: TGTGCCAGCAGTCGGGACCAAGCCCGCCACAATGAGCAGTTCTTC.